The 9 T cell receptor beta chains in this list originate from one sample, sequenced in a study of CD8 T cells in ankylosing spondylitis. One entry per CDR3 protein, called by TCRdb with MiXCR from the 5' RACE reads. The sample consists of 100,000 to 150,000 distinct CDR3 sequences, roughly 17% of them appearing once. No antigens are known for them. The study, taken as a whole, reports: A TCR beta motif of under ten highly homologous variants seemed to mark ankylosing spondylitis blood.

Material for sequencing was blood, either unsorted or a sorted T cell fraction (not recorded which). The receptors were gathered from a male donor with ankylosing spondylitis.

CDR3 sequence: CASSELAGGPTDTQYF. In DNA, the CDR3 is TGTGCCAGCAGTGAGCTAGCGGGAGGGCCGACAGATACGCAGTATTTT. The chain links TRBV2 to TRBJ2-3; 12 bases agree with TRBD2. V lost 3 bases to trimming and J lost 3 bases; unmatched junction nucleotides: 4. The V gene's germline CDR1 is SNHLY and CDR2 FYNNEI. This CDR3 has 16 residues. The variable domain in full, completed from reference TRBV2 and TRBJ2-3, reads EPEVTQTPSHQVTQMGQEVILRCVPISNHLYFYWYRQILGQKVEFLVSFYNNEISEKSEIFDDQFSVERPDGSNFTLKIRSTKLEDSAMYFCASSELAGGPTDTQYFGPGTRLTVL.

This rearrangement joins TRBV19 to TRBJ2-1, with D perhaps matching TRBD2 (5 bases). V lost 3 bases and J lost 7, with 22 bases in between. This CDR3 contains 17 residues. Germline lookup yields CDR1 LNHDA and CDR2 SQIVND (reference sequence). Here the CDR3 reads CASSIMGGLEKVNEQFF. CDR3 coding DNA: TGTGCCAGTAGTATTATGGGCGGGCTGGAAAAGGTGAATGAGCAGTTCTTC.

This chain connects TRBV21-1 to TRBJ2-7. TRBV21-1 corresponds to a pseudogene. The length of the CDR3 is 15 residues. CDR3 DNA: TGTGCCAGCAGCAAAGGGAACACTAGCGCCTACGAGCAGTACTTC. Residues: CASSKGNTSAYEQYF.

The CDR3 region has the DNA TGTGCCAGCAGTTATAACGGGGCAACTAATGAAAAACTGTTTTTT. Residues: CASSYNGATNEKLFF. This chain joins TRBV6-5 and TRBJ1-4; D is ambiguous. The CDR3 contains 15 residues. Germline V gene data show CDR1 as MNHEY and CDR2 as SVGAGI. Trimming cost V 3 bases and J 0 bases, with 8 bases left between them.

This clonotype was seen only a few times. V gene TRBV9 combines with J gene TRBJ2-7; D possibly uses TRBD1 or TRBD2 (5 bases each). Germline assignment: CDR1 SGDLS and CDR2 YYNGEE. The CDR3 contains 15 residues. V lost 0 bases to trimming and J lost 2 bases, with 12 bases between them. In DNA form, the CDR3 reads TGTGCCAGCAGCGTAGAAGGGGCCGGGACCTACGAGCAGTACTTC. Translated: CASSVEGAGTYEQYF. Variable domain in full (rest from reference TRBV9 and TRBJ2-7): DSGVTQTPKHLITATGQRVTLRCSPRSGDLSVYWYQQSLDQGLQFLIQYYNGEERAKGNILERFSAQQFPDLHSELNLSSLELGDSALYFCASSVEGAGTYEQYFGPGTRLTVT.

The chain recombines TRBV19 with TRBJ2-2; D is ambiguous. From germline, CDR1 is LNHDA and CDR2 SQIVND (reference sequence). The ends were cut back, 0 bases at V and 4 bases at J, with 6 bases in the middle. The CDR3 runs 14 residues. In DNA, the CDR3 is TGTGCCAGTAGTATAGATAAGAGCACCGGGGAGCTGTTTTTT. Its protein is CASSIDKSTGELFF.

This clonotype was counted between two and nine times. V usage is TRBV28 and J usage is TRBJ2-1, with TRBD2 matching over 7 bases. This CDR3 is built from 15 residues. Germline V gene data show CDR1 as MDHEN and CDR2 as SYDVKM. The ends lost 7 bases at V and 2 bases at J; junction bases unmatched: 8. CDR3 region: CASKWREHPYNEQFF. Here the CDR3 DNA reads TGTGCCAGCAAGTGGCGGGAGCACCCCTACAATGAGCAGTTCTTC. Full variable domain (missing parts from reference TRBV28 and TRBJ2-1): DVKVTQSSRYLVKRTGEKVFLECVQDMDHENMFWYRQDPGLGLRLIYFSYDVKMKEKGDIPEGYSVSREKKERFSLILESASTNQTSMYLCASKWREHPYNEQFFGPGTRLTVL.

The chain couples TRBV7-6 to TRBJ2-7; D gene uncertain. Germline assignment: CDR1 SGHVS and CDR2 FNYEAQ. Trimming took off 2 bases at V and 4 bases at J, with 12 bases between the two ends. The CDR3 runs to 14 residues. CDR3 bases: TGTGCCAGCAGCTTAACCCTGGGTTTTTACGAGCAGTACTTC. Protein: CASSLTLGFYEQYF.

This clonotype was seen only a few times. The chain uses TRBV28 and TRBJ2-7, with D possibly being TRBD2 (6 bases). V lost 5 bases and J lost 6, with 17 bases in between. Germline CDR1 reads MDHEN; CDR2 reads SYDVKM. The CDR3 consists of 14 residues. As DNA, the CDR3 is TGTGCCAGCAGTCAGGCGGGGCGTTGGAGCGAGCAGTACTTC. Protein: CASSQAGRWSEQYF.